The rows below give T cell receptor beta chains drawn from one sample of a study of T cells in Graves' hyperthyroidism and ophthalmopathy. MiXCR, run by TCRdb on the multiplex PCR reads, gives a single entry per CDR3 protein. The table includes roughly 600,000 distinct CDR3 sequences, 13% to 15% detected once. Sequencing was performed on blood. Receptors were obtained from a woman aged 45-65 years with Graves' ophthalmopathy. Both conserved end residues are part of each CDR3. A D gene is named only where the DNA matches it firmly. Expanded clones get a size class; other rows say once, few or many, or leave the size out.

v_gene	abundance	d_gene	j_gene	CDR3nt	CDR3aa
TRBV28	-	TRBD1	TRBJ2-7	TGTGCCAGCAGTGCTTTAGGAGGGGCAGGGGGCAACGAGCAGTACTTC	CASSALGGAGGNEQYF
TRBV28	many	-	TRBJ1-5	TGTGCCAGCAGTTTAGATCGAATGGGCAATCAGCCCCAGCATTTT	CASSLDRMGNQPQHF
TRBV27	many	-	TRBJ2-7	TGTGCCAGCAGTTTATCGGGGACGGGAACAATCTACGAGCAGTACTTC	CASSLSGTGTIYEQYF
TRBV27	many	-	TRBJ1-6	TGTGCCAGCAGTCCGGGGGGGCTATATAATTCACCCCTCCACTTT	CASSPGGLYNSPLHF
TRBV14	-	-	TRBJ2-7	TGTGCCAGCAGCCAAGATCGCCCAGGATCCTACGAGCAGTACTTC	CASSQDRPGSYEQYF
TRBV5-5	few	TRBD1	TRBJ1-5	TGTGCCAGCAGCTCCGGGACAGGGGATTGGGTTCGACAGCCCCAGCATTTT	CASSSGTGDWVRQPQHF
TRBV6-6	many	-	TRBJ1-1	TGTGCCAGCAGTTACTTGCGGGGCACTGAAGCTTTCTTT	CASSYLRGTEAFF
TRBV2	many	TRBD1	TRBJ2-5	TGTGCCAGCAAGACAGGGGGCGCGGAGACCCAGTACTTC	CASKTGGAETQYF
TRBV2	many	-	TRBJ2-4	TGTGCCAGCAGTATTAGCCGAGCCAAAAACATTCAGTACTTC	CASSISRAKNIQYF
TRBV7-2	many	-	TRBJ2-5	TGTGCCAGCAGCATCTGGGTTTCGGAGACCCAGTACTTC	CASSIWVSETQYF
TRBV7-9	few	-	TRBJ2-3	TGTGCCAGCAGCCGCTACTCTGGAGTATCGCGCTCTAGCACAGATACGCAGTATTTT	CASSRYSGVSRSSTDTQYF
TRBV7-9	many	-	TRBJ1-1	TGTGCCAGCAGCTTAGCTTACGGCAGACGAGAAGCTTTCTTT	CASSLAYGRREAFF
TRBV6-2/TRBV6-3	-	-	TRBJ2-5	TGTGCCAGCAGCATTAGGGACGATCAAGAGACCCAGTACTTC	CASSIRDDQETQYF
TRBV7-3	many	-	TRBJ2-3	TGTGCCAGCAGCTTAGTTCCAGGGGCAACCACAGATACGCAGTATTTT	CASSLVPGATTDTQYF
TRBV20-1	-	TRBD1	TRBJ2-3	TGCAGTGGATCGGGACAGGGAATAACAGATACGCAGTATTTT	CSGSGQGITDTQYF
TRBV27	many	TRBD1	TRBJ1-1	TGTGCCAGCAGTTTCACAGGGGATGCTGAAGCTTTCTTT	CASSFTGDAEAFF
TRBV7-3	many	-	TRBJ2-3	TGTGCCAGCCGGGCAGGTAGCACAGATACGCAGTATTTT	CASRAGSTDTQYF
TRBV28	many	TRBD1	TRBJ2-2	TGTGCCAGCAGCACCCCAATCCAGGGGGCGGCCGGGGAGCTGTTTTTT	CASSTPIQGAAGELFF
TRBV3-1	many	TRBD2	TRBJ2-7	TGTGCCAGCTCAGGATTGAGCGGGAGGGCCTACGAGCAGTACTTC	CASSGLSGRAYEQYF
TRBV6-5	many	TRBD2	TRBJ2-6	TGTGCCAGCAGTTACCGGACTAGCGGGAGTTCAGGGGCCAACGTCCTGACTTTC	CASSYRTSGSSGANVLTF
TRBV20-1	few	-	TRBJ2-7	TGCAGTGCTATGGGGGGGCTCGAGCAGTACTTC	CSAMGGLEQYF
TRBV5-6	many	-	TRBJ1-2	TGTGCCAGCATTAAAGAACGGCGATCCTATGGCTACACCTTC	CASIKERRSYGYTF
TRBV4-3	few	-	TRBJ1-2	TGCGCCAGCAGCCAAGATCTGGTATTCGGAAATGGCTACACCTTC	CASSQDLVFGNGYTF
TRBV7-9	few	TRBD2	TRBJ2-7	TGTGCCAGCAGCTTAATCCAGGGAGGGCTCCTCTACGAGCAGTACTTC	CASSLIQGGLLYEQYF
TRBV9	few	-	TRBJ2-1	TGTGCCAGCAGCGTAGGGGGGACCTACTACAATGAGCAGTTCTTC	CASSVGGTYYNEQFF
TRBV30	many	-	TRBJ2-7	TGTGCCTGGAGTGTACGGCGCGGGACGACCTACGAGCAGTACTTC	CAWSVRRGTTYEQYF
TRBV4-2	few	-	TRBJ1-2	TGTGCCAGCAGCCAAGATCTGCAGGCCTATGGCTACACCTTC	CASSQDLQAYGYTF
TRBV12-3/TRBV12-4	-	-	TRBJ2-2	TGTGCCAGCAGTTTTTCGCAGCAGAACACCGGGGAGCTGTTTTTT	CASSFSQQNTGELFF
TRBV7-2	few	-	TRBJ2-7	TGTGCCAGCAGCTCAAGGAATAGCCACGAGCAGTACTTC	CASSSRNSHEQYF
TRBV6-2/TRBV6-3	-	-	TRBJ2-3	TGTGCCAGCAGGTATAGGACGTTTATCACAGATACGCAGTATTTT	CASRYRTFITDTQYF
TRBV6-4	-	TRBD2	TRBJ2-5	TGTGCCAGCAGTGACCGAGGACTAGCGGGAGAGACCCAGTACTTC	CASSDRGLAGETQYF
TRBV2	many	-	TRBJ2-1	TGTGCCAGCAGTGAGGCGACTGGGCTGGCGGGGCCCTACAATGAGCAGTTCTTC	CASSEATGLAGPYNEQFF
TRBV7-9	many	TRBD2	TRBJ2-1	TGTGCCAGCAGCTTAGAAAAGCTAGCGGGAGGGCCATGGGATGAGCAGTTCTTC	CASSLEKLAGGPWDEQFF
TRBV19	-	TRBD1	TRBJ1-2	TGTGCCAGTAGTACCGAGACAGGGGGCGACTATGGCTACACCTTC	CASSTETGGDYGYTF
TRBV19	few	TRBD2	TRBJ2-3	TGTGCCAGTAGTACGAGACTAGCGGGAAGCACAGATACGCAGTATTTT	CASSTRLAGSTDTQYF
TRBV9	many	-	TRBJ2-3	TGTGCCAGCAGCGTAGGGTTGGGGGATACGCAGTATTTT	CASSVGLGDTQYF
TRBV27	many	-	TRBJ1-6	TGTGCCAGCACTGACAACTCCTATAATTCACCCCTCCACTTT	CASTDNSYNSPLHF
TRBV7-2	few	TRBD2	TRBJ2-2	TGTGCCAGCAGCTTAGGTACTAGCGGAGTAAACACCGGGGAGCTGTTTTTT	CASSLGTSGVNTGELFF
TRBV20-1	many	TRBD2	TRBJ2-1	TGCAGTGCTCGACAATTAGCGGGAGCCTACAATGAGCAGTTCTTC	CSARQLAGAYNEQFF
TRBV29-1	many	-	TRBJ1-2	TGCAGCGTTGACGCAGGGAACTATGGCTACACCTTC	CSVDAGNYGYTF
TRBV29-1	-	TRBD1	TRBJ1-5	TGCAGCGTCGTGGGACAGGGGGGTTCACAGCATTTT	CSVVGQGGSQHF